This paragraph covers one TCR beta chain sequence. These data are taken from a study of blood T cell repertoires in COVID-19. Study at large: PBMCs, B-cell-depleted T cells, or T cells were the source of the cDNA or gDNA that made up the material.

TCRdb keeps only in-frame clones here, not all; method: immunoSEQ multiplex PCR. The table records a few hundred thousand clones, 87% of them present only once. The germline V gene has CDR1 MNHNS and CDR2 SASEGT. Trimming at V came to 0 bases and at J to 3 bases, leaving 7 bases not matched to a gene. CDR3 length: 16 amino acids. The receptor's source is a woman aged 50 to 60 who had recovered from COVID-19. The source material was peripheral blood. The chain joins TRBV6-1 to TRBJ1-2; 7 nucleotides line up with TRBD1. In nucleotides, the CDR3 is TGTGCCAGCAGTGAAGCGCTCGGACAGGACGACTATGGCTACACCTTC. Protein product: CASSEALGQDDYGYTF.